These T cell receptor beta chains were read from a single sample in a study of cytomegalovirus exposure and HLA in healthy donors. Clones were read by immunoSEQ multiplex PCR, and TCRdb kept only the in-frame ones, dropping some. The table shows more than 90,000 clones, with roughly 68% occurring only once. The sample comprised PBMCs. The origin of the receptors is a woman under 40 in good health and CMV-seronegative. CDR3s include the opening cysteine and the closing phenylalanine or tryptophan. The order of the fields is J gene, V gene, clone size, D gene, CDR3 protein, CDR3 DNA. D genes are given only for firm matches. Expanded clones get a size class; other rows say once, few or many, or leave the size out.

TRBJ1-2	TRBV6-5	-	TRBD1	CASRPGTVTLYGYTF	TGTGCCAGCAGACCCGGGACAGTAACTCTCTATGGCTACACCTTC
TRBJ1-1	TRBV7-6	-	-	CASSFVQMNTEAFF	TGTGCCAGCAGCTTCGTACAGATGAACACTGAAGCTTTCTTT
TRBJ2-7	TRBV7-2	-	TRBD1	CASRPDRGYEQYF	TGTGCCAGCAGACCGGACAGGGGCTACGAGCAGTACTTC
TRBJ2-1	TRBV19	-	-	CASSITPLAYNEQFF	TGTGCCAGTAGTATAACACCCCTCGCCTACAATGAGCAGTTCTTC
TRBJ1-2	TRBV19	few	-	CASSDQNVPYGYTF	TGTGCCAGTAGTGATCAGAACGTTCCGTATGGCTACACCTTC
TRBJ2-6	TRBV5-3	-	-	CARSAPRAEPSGANVLTF	TGTGCCAGAAGCGCTCCTAGAGCAGAACCCTCTGGGGCCAACGTCCTGACTTTC
TRBJ2-2	TRBV30	-	TRBD2	CAWSRGGGNTGELFF	TGTGCCTGGAGTCGGGGGGGAGGTAACACCGGGGAGCTGTTTTTT
TRBJ2-5	TRBV18	few	TRBD1	CASSLHEGAPEETQYF	TGTGCCAGCTCACTCCACGAGGGGGCTCCTGAAGAGACCCAGTACTTC
TRBJ1-3	TRBV7-8	once	-	CASSLAVDSGNTIYF	TGTGCCAGCAGCTTAGCCGTAGACTCTGGAAACACCATATATTTT
TRBJ1-1	TRBV6-6	few	-	CASRDSVSNTEAFF	TGTGCCAGCAGAGACAGCGTCTCTAACACTGAAGCTTTCTTT
TRBJ1-2	TRBV28	-	-	CASSSSDNSWGYTF	TGTGCCAGCAGTTCGTCTGACAATTCTTGGGGCTACACCTTC
TRBJ1-6	TRBV6-1	-	TRBD1	CATTPTGYNSPLHF	TGTGCCACCACCCCGACAGGGTATAATTCACCCCTCCACTTT
TRBJ1-1	TRBV2	-	-	CASSESEVGVMNTEAFF	TGTGCCAGCAGTGAATCAGAAGTCGGGGTCATGAACACTGAAGCTTTCTTT
TRBJ1-2	TRBV27	-	TRBD1	CASSRTGGWFGYTF	TGTGCCAGCAGTCGGACAGGGGGATGGTTTGGCTACACCTTC
TRBJ2-5	TRBV11-3	-	TRBD2	CASSLGSGGTETQYF	TGTGCCAGCAGCTTAGGTAGCGGGGGGACGGAGACCCAGTACTTC
TRBJ1-3	TRBV5-6	-	-	CASSLAGAGNTIYF	TGTGCCAGCAGCTTAGCAGGGGCTGGAAACACCATATATTTT
TRBJ1-5	TRBV29-1	few	TRBD1	CSVLQGAGSNQPQHF	TGCAGCGTGCTACAGGGGGCAGGTAGCAATCAGCCCCAGCATTTT
TRBJ1-1	TRBV6-1	once	-	CASTWGHTEAFF	TGTGCCAGCACTTGGGGGCACACTGAAGCTTTCTTT
TRBJ1-3	TRBV9	-	-	CASSPHRVWGNTIYF	TGTGCCAGCAGCCCCCACAGGGTATGGGGAAACACCATATATTTT
TRBJ1-1	TRBV5-1	-	-	CASSLVSHTEAFF	TGCGCCAGCAGCTTGGTCTCCCACACTGAAGCTTTCTTT
TRBJ1-6	TRBV15	-	-	CATSRGGEATSPLHF	TGTGCCACCAGCAGAGGGGGGGAGGCTACTTCACCCCTCCACTTT
TRBJ1-2	TRBV14	-	TRBD1	CASSQDQGAYGYTF	TGTGCCAGCAGCCAAGACCAGGGGGCCTATGGCTACACCTTC
TRBJ2-2	TRBV6-1	-	TRBD1	CAARDRSNTGELFF	TGTGCCGCACGGGACAGGTCGAACACCGGGGAGCTGTTTTTT
TRBJ1-5	TRBV18	once	-	CASSSSGSGGGQPQHF	TGTGCCAGCTCATCATCGGGGTCAGGCGGTGGTCAGCCCCAGCATTTT
TRBJ1-1	TRBV5-6	-	-	CASSFPTGTTEAFF	TGTGCCAGCAGCTTCCCTACAGGGACCACTGAAGCTTTCTTT
TRBJ2-1	TRBV27	-	TRBD1	CASSLQGAYNEQFF	TGTGCCAGCAGCCTCCAGGGGGCCTACAATGAGCAGTTCTTC
TRBJ1-2	TRBV19	few	TRBD1	CASTDRGLPAYTF	TGTGCCAGTACCGACAGGGGGCTCCCTGCCTACACCTTC
TRBJ1-1	TRBV18	-	TRBD1	CASSPGTGNTEAFF	TGTGCCAGCTCGCCCGGGACAGGAAACACTGAAGCTTTCTTT
TRBJ2-1	TRBV5-1	few	TRBD2	CASFQTSGRDEQFF	TGCGCCAGCTTTCAGACTAGCGGGAGAGATGAGCAGTTCTTC
TRBJ2-1	TRBV15	-	TRBD2	CATSRGPGLAGVGAYNEQFF	TGTGCCACCAGCAGGGGTCCTGGACTAGCGGGAGTAGGAGCCTACAATGAGCAGTTCTTC
TRBJ1-2	TRBV28	-	TRBD1	CAGRRQGNYGYTF	TGTGCCGGCCGCCGACAGGGTAACTATGGCTACACCTTC
TRBJ1-3	TRBV2	-	-	CASMQDTGSGNTIYF	TGTGCCAGCATGCAAGACACCGGCTCTGGAAACACCATATATTTT
TRBJ1-3	TRBV5-1	-	-	CASSLVGPQGAGNTIYF	TGCGCCAGCAGCTTGGTCGGACCACAGGGAGCTGGAAACACCATATATTTT
TRBJ1-2	TRBV18	-	TRBD1	CASSPARDRGFGYTF	TGTGCCAGCTCACCGGCTAGGGACAGAGGATTTGGCTACACCTTC
TRBJ2-7	TRBV10-1	few	-	CASSTGEPPYEQYF	TGCGCCAGTTCCACGGGGGAGCCCCCCTACGAGCAGTACTTC
TRBJ2-7	TRBV4-2	few	TRBD2	CASSQESLSSGPYEQYF	TGTGCCAGCAGCCAAGAATCCTTATCTAGCGGGCCCTACGAGCAGTACTTC